What follows describes a single TCR beta chain. The sample comes from a study of blood T cell repertoires in COVID-19. Whole-study context: The United States, Italy and Spain were the sources of the acute and convalescent COVID-19 samples. From T cells, B-cell-depleted T cells, or PBMCs came the material, which was cDNA or gDNA.

In the original analysis: Amplification with reference gene primers provided the estimates of nucleated cell counts. TCRdb's copy holds only in-frame clones and misses some; the assay was immunoSEQ multiplex PCR. V and J calls and clone size follow that table, whereas D and trimming were derived from the DNA. This table holds under 130,000 clones, roughly 79% found once. The CDR3 has 16 amino acids. The V and J ends lost 5 bases and 3 bases respectively, with 14 bases between them. CDR1 SGHVS and CDR2 FNYEAQ come from the germline V gene. Source material: peripheral blood. The chain recombines TRBV7-6 with TRBJ1-6; D unclear. This clonotype originated in a woman aged 65 to 85 with acute or convalescent COVID-19. CDR3 region: CASSRGIFDYNSPLHF. The CDR3 DNA sequence: TGTGCCAGCAGCCGCGGAATCTTCGACTATAATTCACCCCTCCACTTT.